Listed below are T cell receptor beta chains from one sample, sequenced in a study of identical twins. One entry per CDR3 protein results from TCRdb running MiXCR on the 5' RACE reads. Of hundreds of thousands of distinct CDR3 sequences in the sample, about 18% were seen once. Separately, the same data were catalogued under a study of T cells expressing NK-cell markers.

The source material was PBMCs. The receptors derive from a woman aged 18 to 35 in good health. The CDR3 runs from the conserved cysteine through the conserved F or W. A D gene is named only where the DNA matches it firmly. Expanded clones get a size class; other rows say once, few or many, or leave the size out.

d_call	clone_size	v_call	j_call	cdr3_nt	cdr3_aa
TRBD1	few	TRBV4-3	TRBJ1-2	TGCGCCAGCAGCCAAGAAGGACAGGGAGGGTATGGCTACACCTTC	CASSQEGQGGYGYTF
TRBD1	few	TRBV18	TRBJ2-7	TGTGCCAGCTCATCCTACTCCGGGACAGGGGGTAACGAGCAGTACTTC	CASSSYSGTGGNEQYF
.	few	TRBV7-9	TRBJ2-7	TGTGCCAGCAGACGGGACACCGACGAGCAGTACTTC	CASRRDTDEQYF
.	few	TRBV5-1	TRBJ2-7	TGCGCCAGCAGCTCGAAGACCGGGACCGGTGGTTACGAGCAGTACTTC	CASSSKTGTGGYEQYF
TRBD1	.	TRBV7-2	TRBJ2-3	TGTGCCAGCAGCTTAGATCGGGGGACAGGGACGCAGTATTTT	CASSLDRGTGTQYF
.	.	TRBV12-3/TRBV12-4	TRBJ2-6	TGTGCCAGCAGTGAGGTCTGGGCCAACGTCCTGACTTTC	CASSEVWANVLTF
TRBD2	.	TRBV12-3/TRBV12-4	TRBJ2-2	TGTGCCAGCAGTTTCTCGGCGGGGGGAACCACCGGGGAGCTGTTTTTT	CASSFSAGGTTGELFF
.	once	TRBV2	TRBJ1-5	TGTGCCAGCAGTAGGGACCGAGACAATCAGCCCCAGCATTTT	CASSRDRDNQPQHF
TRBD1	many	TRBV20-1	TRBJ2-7	TGCAGTGCTAGGGGGGGGACAGGGGGTAATAACGAGCAGTACTTC	CSARGGTGGNNEQYF
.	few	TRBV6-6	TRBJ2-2	TGTGCCAGCAGTTATGGGCACACCGGGGAGCTGTTTTTT	CASSYGHTGELFF
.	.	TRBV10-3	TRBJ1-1	TGTGCCATCAGTGAGTCCATGGGCTCTGTTGAAGCTTTCTTT	CAISESMGSVEAFF
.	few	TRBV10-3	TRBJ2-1	TGTGCCATCAGTGAGTCGATTCTGAATGAGCAGTTCTTC	CAISESILNEQFF
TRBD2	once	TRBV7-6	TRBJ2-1	TGTGCCAGCAGCAAGGGACTATCTCCGAATGAGCAGTTCTTC	CASSKGLSPNEQFF
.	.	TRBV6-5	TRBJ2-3	TGTGCCAGCAGTTACTTGAGTAGGGGCACAGATACGCAGTATTTT	CASSYLSRGTDTQYF
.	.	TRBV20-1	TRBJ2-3	TGCAGTGCTAGAGACTGGGCGCAGTATTTT	CSARDWAQYF
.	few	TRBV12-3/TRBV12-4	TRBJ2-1	TGTGCCAGCAGTTGGAATGACCCGGAGGCCAATGAGCAGTTCTTC	CASSWNDPEANEQFF
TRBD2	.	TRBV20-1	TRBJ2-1	TGCAGTGCCCCAATAGCGGGAGGGCATGAGGATGAGCAGTTCTTC	CSAPIAGGHEDEQFF
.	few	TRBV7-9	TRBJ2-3	TGTGCCAGCAGCTTACAAACAGTCAGCACAGATACGCAGTATTTT	CASSLQTVSTDTQYF
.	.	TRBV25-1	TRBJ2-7	TGTGCCAGCAGTGGCTGGACAAAGGGCTACGAGCAGTACTTC	CASSGWTKGYEQYF
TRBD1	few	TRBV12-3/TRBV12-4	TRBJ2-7	TGTGCCAGCACCCAAGGGGGCATCGCCTACGAGCAGTACTTC	CASTQGGIAYEQYF
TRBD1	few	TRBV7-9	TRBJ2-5	TGTGCCAGCAGCTCCGAAGGGGGCAAAACCCAGTACTTC	CASSSEGGKTQYF
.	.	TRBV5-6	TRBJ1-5	TGTGCCAGCAGCTTGGGGAACGGCCAGCCCCAGCATTTT	CASSLGNGQPQHF
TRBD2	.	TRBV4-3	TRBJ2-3	TGCGCCAGCAGCCAAGAACGCGGGAGGTACACGCAGTATTTT	CASSQERGRYTQYF
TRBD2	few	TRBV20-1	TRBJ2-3	TGCAGTGCCAGAGGACTAGTTGATACGCAGTATTTT	CSARGLVDTQYF